This T cell receptor (beta chain) was recovered during a study of vaccination effects on CD4 cells after COVID-19. Study-level results: Marked contraction was observed in infection-induced and vaccine-induced clones late after vaccination.

Only a few counts were recorded for this clone. What it recognizes is unknown. Here immunoSEQ multiplex PCR was the method, and the copy in TCRdb shows in-frame clones only, minus some. The table includes 35,000 to 40,000 clones, roughly 79% detected once. Isolation of CD4+ T cells took place after 10 to 11 days of culture. Cultures got half-medium changes with IL-2 on days 3 and 7. The sequence was obtained from a human donor who received a COVID-19 vaccine. The starting material was CD4+ T cells from PBMCs cultured without peptide, obtained before COVID-19 vaccination.

CDR3 in amino acids: CASSKEGSYEQYF. The CDR3 DNA is TGTGCCAGCTCCAAGGAGGGCTCCTACGAGCAGTACTTC. The gene calls are TRBV6-5 and TRBJ2-7; tentatively, D is TRBD2 (6 bases). Germline CDR1 reads MNHEY; CDR2 reads SVGAGI. The V end lost 8 bases, the J end lost 0 bases, and 11 bases lay between the germline ends. The CDR3 consists of 13 residues.